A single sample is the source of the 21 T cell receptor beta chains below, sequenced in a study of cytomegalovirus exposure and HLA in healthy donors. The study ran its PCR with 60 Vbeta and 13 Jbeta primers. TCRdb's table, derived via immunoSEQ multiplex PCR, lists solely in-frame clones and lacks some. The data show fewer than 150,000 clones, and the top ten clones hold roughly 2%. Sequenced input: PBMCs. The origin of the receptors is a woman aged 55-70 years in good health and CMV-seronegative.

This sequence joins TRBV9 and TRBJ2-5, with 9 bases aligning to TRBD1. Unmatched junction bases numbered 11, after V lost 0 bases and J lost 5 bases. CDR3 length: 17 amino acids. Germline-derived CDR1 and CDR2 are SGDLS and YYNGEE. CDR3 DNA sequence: TGTGCCAGCAGCGTAGGGCCCGGACAGGGGAGGGTGGAGACCCAGTACTTC. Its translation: CASSVGPGQGRVETQYF.

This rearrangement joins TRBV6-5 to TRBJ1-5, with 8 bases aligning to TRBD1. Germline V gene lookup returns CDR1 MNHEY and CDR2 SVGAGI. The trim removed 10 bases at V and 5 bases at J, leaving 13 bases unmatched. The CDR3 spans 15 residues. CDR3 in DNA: TGTGCCATCCCCGGCAGGGGGCGGTGGGATCAGCCCCAGCATTTT. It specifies CAIPGRGRWDQPQHF.

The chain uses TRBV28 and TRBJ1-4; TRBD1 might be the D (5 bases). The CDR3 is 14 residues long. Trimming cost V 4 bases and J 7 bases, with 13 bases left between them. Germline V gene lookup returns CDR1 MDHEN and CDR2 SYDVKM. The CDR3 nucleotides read TGTGCCAGCAGTTACCACCAGGGTTCTGAAAAACTGTTTTTT. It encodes CASSYHQGSEKLFF.

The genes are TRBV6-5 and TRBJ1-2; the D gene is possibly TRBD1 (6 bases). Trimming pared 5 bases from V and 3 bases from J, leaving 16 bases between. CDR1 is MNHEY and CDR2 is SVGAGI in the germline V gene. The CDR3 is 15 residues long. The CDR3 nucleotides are TGTGCCAGCAGTCCCACGCGGGGGCTGGACTATGGCTACACCTTC. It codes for CASSPTRGLDYGYTF.

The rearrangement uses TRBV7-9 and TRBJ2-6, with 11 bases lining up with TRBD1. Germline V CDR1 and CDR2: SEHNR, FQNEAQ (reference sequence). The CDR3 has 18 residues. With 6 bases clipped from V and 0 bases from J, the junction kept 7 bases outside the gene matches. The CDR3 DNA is TGTGCCAGCAGGCCCGGGACAGGGGGGTTCTCTGGGGCCAACGTCCTGACTTTC. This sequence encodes CASRPGTGGFSGANVLTF.

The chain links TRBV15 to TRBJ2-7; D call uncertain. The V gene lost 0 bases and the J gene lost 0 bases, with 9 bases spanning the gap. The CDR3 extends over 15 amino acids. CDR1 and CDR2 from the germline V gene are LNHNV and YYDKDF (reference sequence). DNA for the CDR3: TGTGCCACCAGCAGAGATCCGGGTCCCTCCTACGAGCAGTACTTC. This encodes CATSRDPGPSYEQYF.

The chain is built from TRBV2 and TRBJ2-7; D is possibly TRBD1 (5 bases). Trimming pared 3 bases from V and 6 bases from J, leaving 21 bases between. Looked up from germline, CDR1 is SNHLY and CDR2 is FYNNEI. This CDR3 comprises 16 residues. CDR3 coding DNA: TGTGCCAGCAGTGATTTGGGTGGCAGGGTCTCTGGCGAGCAGTACTTC. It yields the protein CASSDLGGRVSGEQYF.

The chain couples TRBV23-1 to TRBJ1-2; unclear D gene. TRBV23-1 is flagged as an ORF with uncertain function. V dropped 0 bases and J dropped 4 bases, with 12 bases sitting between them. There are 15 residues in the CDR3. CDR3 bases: TGCGCCAGCAGTCAATCCGACAAGGCGACCTATGGCTACACCTTC. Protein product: CASSQSDKATYGYTF.

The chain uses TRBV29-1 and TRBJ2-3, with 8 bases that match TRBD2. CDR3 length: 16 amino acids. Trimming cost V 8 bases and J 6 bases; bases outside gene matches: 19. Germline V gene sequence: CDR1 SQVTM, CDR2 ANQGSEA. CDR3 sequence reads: CSTTSVAGGSTDTQYF. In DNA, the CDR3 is TGCAGCACAACCTCCGTGGCGGGGGGCTCCACTGATACGCAGTATTTT.

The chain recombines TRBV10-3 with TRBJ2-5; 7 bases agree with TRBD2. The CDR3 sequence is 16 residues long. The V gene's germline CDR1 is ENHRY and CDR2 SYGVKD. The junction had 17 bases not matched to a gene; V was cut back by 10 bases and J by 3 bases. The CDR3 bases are TGTGCCACCAAGGGTTTGTCTAGCGGTATTGAAGAGACCCAGTACTTC. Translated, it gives CATKGLSSGIEETQYF.

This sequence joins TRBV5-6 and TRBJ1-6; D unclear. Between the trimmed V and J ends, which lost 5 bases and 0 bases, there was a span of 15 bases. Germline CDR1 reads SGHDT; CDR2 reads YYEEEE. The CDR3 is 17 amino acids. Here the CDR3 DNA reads TGTGCCAGCAGAGAGGGCGGCGTCAACTCCTATAATTCACCCCTCCACTTT. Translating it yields CASREGGVNSYNSPLHF. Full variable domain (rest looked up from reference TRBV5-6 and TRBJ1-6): DAGVTQSPTHLIKTRGQQVTLRCSPKSGHDTVSWYQQALGQGPQFIFQYYEEEERQRGNFPDRFSGHQFPNYSSELNVNALLLGDSALYLCASREGGVNSYNSPLHFGNGTRLTVT.

Written as DNA, the CDR3 is TGCAGCGTTGAGGTCCCGGGGAGGAACGAGCAGTACTTC. Its translation: CSVEVPGRNEQYF. V usage is TRBV29-1 and J usage is TRBJ2-7; D may be TRBD2 (6 bases). V lost 3 bases and J lost 5, with 14 bases in between. This CDR3 has 13 amino acids. CDR1 SQVTM and CDR2 ANQGSEA come from the germline V gene.

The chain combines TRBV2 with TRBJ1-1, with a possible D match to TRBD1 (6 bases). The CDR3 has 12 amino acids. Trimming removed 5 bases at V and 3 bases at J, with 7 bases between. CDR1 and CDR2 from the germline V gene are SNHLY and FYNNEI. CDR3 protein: CASSWTDTEAFF. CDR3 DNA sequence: TGTGCCAGCAGTTGGACAGACACTGAAGCTTTCTTT.

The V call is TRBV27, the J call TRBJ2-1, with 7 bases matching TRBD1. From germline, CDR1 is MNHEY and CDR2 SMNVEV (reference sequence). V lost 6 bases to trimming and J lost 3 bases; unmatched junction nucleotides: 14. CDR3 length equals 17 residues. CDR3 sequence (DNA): TGTGCCAGCAGACCCCGACAGGGAACCATACTCTACAATGAGCAGTTCTTC. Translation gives CASRPRQGTILYNEQFF.

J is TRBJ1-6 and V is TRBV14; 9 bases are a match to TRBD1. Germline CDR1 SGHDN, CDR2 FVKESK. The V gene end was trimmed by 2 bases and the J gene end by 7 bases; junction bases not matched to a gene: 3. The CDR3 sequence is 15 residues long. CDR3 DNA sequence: TGTGCCAGCAGCCAACTTACAGGGGGCAATTCACCCCTCCACTTT. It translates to CASSQLTGGNSPLHF.

Here the CDR3 reads CASSRRSGWAYEQYF. CDR3 bases: TGTGCCAGCAGCCGACGGTCAGGGTGGGCCTACGAGCAGTACTTC. The rearrangement uses TRBV5-6 and TRBJ2-7; D is perhaps TRBD1 (5 bases). Germline CDR1 is SGHDT and CDR2 is YYEEEE. The CDR3 loop spans 15 amino acids. V lost 4 bases to trimming and J lost 2 bases, with 16 bases between them.

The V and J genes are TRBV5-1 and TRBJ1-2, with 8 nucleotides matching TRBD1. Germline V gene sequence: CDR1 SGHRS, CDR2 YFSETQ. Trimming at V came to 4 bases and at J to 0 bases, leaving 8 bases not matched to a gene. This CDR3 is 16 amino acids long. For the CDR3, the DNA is TGCGCCAGCAGCATAGGGACAGGTACTTCTAACTATGGCTACACCTTC. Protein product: CASSIGTGTSNYGYTF.

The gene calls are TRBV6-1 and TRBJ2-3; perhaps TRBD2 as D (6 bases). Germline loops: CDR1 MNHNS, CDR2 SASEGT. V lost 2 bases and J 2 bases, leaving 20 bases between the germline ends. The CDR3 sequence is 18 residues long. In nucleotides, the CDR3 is TGTGCCAGCAGTGAAACGGGGGTAGGGGACTCCCACACAGATACGCAGTATTTT. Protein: CASSETGVGDSHTDTQYF.

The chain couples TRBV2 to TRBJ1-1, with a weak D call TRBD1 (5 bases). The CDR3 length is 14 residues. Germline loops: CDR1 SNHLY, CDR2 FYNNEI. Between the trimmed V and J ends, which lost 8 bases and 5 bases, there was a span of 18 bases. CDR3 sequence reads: CASVSAIGGTEAFF. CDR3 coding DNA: TGTGCCAGCGTTTCTGCTATTGGGGGGACTGAAGCTTTCTTT.

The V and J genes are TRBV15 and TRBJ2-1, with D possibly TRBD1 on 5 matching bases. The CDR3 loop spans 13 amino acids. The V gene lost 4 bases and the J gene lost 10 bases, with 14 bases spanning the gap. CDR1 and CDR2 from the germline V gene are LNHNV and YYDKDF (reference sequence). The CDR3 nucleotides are TGTGCCACCAGCACAGCAGGGTGGTACGAGCAGTTCTTC. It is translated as CATSTAGWYEQFF.

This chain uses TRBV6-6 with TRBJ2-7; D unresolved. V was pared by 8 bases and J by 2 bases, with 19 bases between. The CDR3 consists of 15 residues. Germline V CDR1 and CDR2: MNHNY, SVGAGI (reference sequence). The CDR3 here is CASCRPTDTPYEQYF. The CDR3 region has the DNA TGTGCCAGCTGCCGGCCCACCGACACACCCTACGAGCAGTACTTC.